This T cell receptor (beta chain) was sequenced in a study of T cells after yellow fever vaccination (dated by TCRdb to between 2019 and 2020). General notes on the study: Libraries from fractions with low cell numbers were prepared with the SMART-Seq v4 Ultra Low Input RNA kit. Two healthy male donors made up the cohort, one aged 18 to 30 years and the other aged 30 to 40 years. Blood was collected at multiple timepoints before and after primary and secondary immunization, and bulk PBMC replicates and cell subsets were isolated. To follow T-cell clones before and after both primary and booster YFV17D yellow fever vaccination, bulk TCR alpha and beta repertoires underwent longitudinal sequencing. Broader findings and caveats from the paper: FACS-sorted repertoires could contain abundant contaminating clonotypes from the bulk population, so computational filtering was required. Only two donors were included in the study, so the extent to which the findings can be generalized is limited. A small share of clonotypes was detected in both CD4 and CD8 compartments, with the overlap likely arising from convergent recombination. Compared with the primary T-cell response, the secondary T-cell response was weaker but faster, peaking on day 5 rather than day 15. After the booster, most of the clones that had expanded following primary vaccination were detected again (approximately 95% of CD4 and roughly 90% of CD8), which suggests that memory was broadly maintained.

The treatment or condition label of this sample denotes: live attenuated yellow fever vaccine strain. At each blood-draw timepoint, two biological replicates of bulk PBMCs were obtained. PBMCs were isolated from peripheral blood using a standard Ficoll-Paque protocol. RNA was extracted with TriZol from bulk PBMCs, CD4 and CD8 fractions, and dextramer-positive and dextramer-negative fractions. TCR cDNA was made using 5'RACE template switching, a step that added a universal primer site and unique molecular identifiers. Priming for cDNA synthesis came from both the TCR alpha and TCR beta constant segments. Two PCR steps were used to amplify libraries, with sample barcodes and sequencing adapters being added in the second step. Libraries were sequenced on Illumina HiSeq 2500 (2x100 bp) or NovaSeq (2x150 bp). Per the source publication's procedure: MIGEC was used to demultiplex reads and collapse the reads into UMI consensus sequences, and MiXCR was used for V(D)J alignment. Vaccine-responding clonotypes were defined with edgeR using replicate PBMC samples, requiring FDR below 0.01 and a log2 fold change above 5 up to day 15. Bulk clonotypes were assigned CD4 or CD8 identity according to which sequenced CD4 or CD8 repertoire held them at higher abundance. The public reads were quality trimmed at Q25 with fastp and then assembled into clones with MiXCR by TCRdb, keeping productive beta chains. Under each unique CDR3 protein, matching rows form one entry showing the most common genes and DNA. The authors' filters were not applied to this entry. The sample table shows hundreds of thousands of distinct CDR3 sequences, and roughly 6.2% are seen once. The ten largest clones add up to 15% of the sample.

For this clonotype: Its target antigen remains unknown. No much larger clone exists at a distance of one base, and base qualities are not known.

The clonotype originates from a man aged 25 to 40 who received the YFV17D yellow fever vaccine. The sequencing used PBMCs, collected 5 days after the yellow fever booster vaccination.

The CDR3 in this case is CASSFPRTSGQSSTDTQYF. The DNA is as follows: TGTGCCAGCAGCTTCCCCCGGACTAGCGGGCAATCTAGCACAGATACGCAGTATTTT. The chain is encoded by TRBV7-6 joined to TRBJ2-3; 11 bases in the junction line up with TRBD2. Spanning cysteine to phenylalanine, the CDR3 consists of 19 amino acids. Only the CDR3 DNA is retained, 57 bases long and in frame from the first base. As encoded in the germline V gene, CDR1 is SGHVS while CDR2 is FNYEAQ. For this chain, trimming is 3 bases at the V end and 0 bases at the J end, and the number of junction bases without a gene match is 11.